These 9 T cell receptor beta chains share one sample of origin, sequenced in a study of technical replicates of blood from a few donors. Sequencing used immunoSEQ multiplex PCR; TCRdb keeps in-frame clones, though not all of them. The sample consists of 98,000 or so clones, around 95% of them appearing once. The sample consisted of T cells isolated from PBMCs. These receptors were taken from a human donor in good health.

This clone has a single count. The chain recombines TRBV5-6 with TRBJ2-3; D unresolved. Trimming shortened V by 0 bases and J by 2 bases, and 7 bases separated the two germline ends. This CDR3 region has 14 residues. Germline V gene data show CDR1 as SGHDT and CDR2 as YYEEEE. This CDR3 is CASSLGAHTDTQYF. CDR3 sequence (DNA): TGTGCCAGCAGCTTGGGTGCGCACACAGATACGCAGTATTTT.

The chain combines TRBV2 with TRBJ1-6; no definite D call. CDR1 is SNHLY, CDR2 FYNNEI, per germline. Trimming took 2 bases from V and 8 from J, leaving 10 bases between them. This CDR3 is built from 14 residues. The CDR3 reads CASSEMVIDSPLHF. The CDR3 DNA reads as TGTGCCAGCAGTGAAATGGTGATAGATTCACCCCTCCACTTT.

The genes are TRBV4-1 and TRBJ1-2; D is ambiguous. Germline loops: CDR1 MGHRA, CDR2 YSYEKL. This CDR3 comprises 16 residues. V was cut by 1 base and J by 5 bases, with 17 bases left in between. The CDR3 nucleotides read TGCGCCAGCAGCCAAGGTACATGGGAACGGGATTATGGCTACACCTTC. Protein product: CASSQGTWERDYGYTF.

The V and J genes are TRBV7-9 and TRBJ2-7, with 7 bases matching TRBD1. CDR1 is SEHNR and CDR2 is FQNEAQ in the germline V gene (reference sequence). Germline trimming cut 5 bases from V and 3 bases from J; bases unmatched to any gene: 10. The CDR3 spans 15 residues. The CDR3 loop reads CASSPTWQGDYEQYF. The CDR3 DNA reads as TGTGCCAGCAGCCCCACGTGGCAGGGGGACTACGAGCAGTACTTC.

The chain recombines TRBV14 with TRBJ2-3, with 8 bases that match TRBD1. The CDR3 sequence is 15 residues long. V was pared by 6 bases and J by 0 bases, with 5 bases of the junction left unmatched. Germline values: CDR1 SGHDN, CDR2 FVKESK. The CDR3 coding sequence is TGTGCCAGCAGACGACAGGGGACCAGCACAGATACGCAGTATTTT. This encodes CASRRQGTSTDTQYF. The full variable domain, rest sourced from reference TRBV14 and TRBJ2-3, is EAGVTQFPSHSVIEKGQTVTLRCDPISGHDNLYWYRRVMGKEIKFLLHFVKESKQDESGMPNNRFLAERTGGTYSTLKVQPAELEDSGVYFCASRRQGTSTDTQYFGPGTRLTVL.

The gene calls are TRBV6-1 and TRBJ2-6, with no clear D. This CDR3 has 15 amino acids. Germline CDR1 and CDR2: MNHNS and SASEGT. The V end was cut by 7 bases, the J end by 0 bases, with 10 bases between. CDR3 in DNA: TGTGCCAGCACCTTACTTAGCTCTGGGGCCAACGTCCTGACTTTC. As protein: CASTLLSSGANVLTF.

The chain links TRBV30 to TRBJ2-5, with 8 bases identical to TRBD1. TRBJ2-7 explains the end of the DNA better; the J call may be wrong. CDR3 size: 15 residues. Germline CDR1 and CDR2: GTSNPN and SVGIG (reference sequence). The CDR3 loop reads CAQQEDRVSPYEQYF. CDR3 coding DNA: TGTGCCCAGCAGGAGGACAGGGTGAGTCCCTACGAGCAGTACTTC.

The chain uses TRBV14 and TRBJ1-2; 10 bases are shared with TRBD1. Germline V CDR1 and CDR2: SGHDN, FVKESK. CDR3 size: 18 residues. V dropped 0 bases and J dropped 1; count of bases not matched to a gene: 8. In nucleotides, the CDR3 is TGTGCCAGCAGCCAAGATATAGGGGACAGGGGATATAACTATGGCTACACCTTC. It yields the protein CASSQDIGDRGYNYGYTF.

The genes are TRBV10-1 and TRBJ1-4, with D perhaps TRBD1 (6 bases). CDR3 length equals 15 residues. V lost 2 bases, J lost 12 bases, and 19 bases lay in between. Per the germline V gene, CDR1 is WNHNN and CDR2 is SYGVQD (reference sequence). CDR3 DNA: TGCGCCAGCAGTGAGACCGGACAGCGGGGGTCACAACTGTTTTTT. Its translation is CASSETGQRGSQLFF.